This entry concerns a single T cell receptor beta chain. The data were taken from a study of blood T cell repertoires in COVID-19. Each participant's cohort was designated according to participant-reported clinical history. It was within 2 weeks before study entry that exposed participants met a COVID-19 case. Original handling: Amplification of reference gene primers was used by the study to estimate nucleated cell counts. Method: immunoSEQ multiplex PCR; TCRdb's copy keeps in-frame clones and lacks some. That table is the source of V, J and clone size, and D and trimming were worked out from the DNA. The table has some 340,000 clones, 85% to 95% seen once. Sequenced: PBMCs or T cells enriched from blood (not recorded which). The receptor was derived from a woman younger than 45 who had been exposed to COVID-19.

In DNA form, the CDR3 reads TGTGCCAGTAGTATCCCCTACTCCTACGAGCAGTACTTC. Encoded protein: CASSIPYSYEQYF. This rearrangement joins TRBV19 to TRBJ2-7; D remains ambiguous. CDR3 length equals 13 residues. Trimming took 3 bases from V and 0 from J, leaving 6 bases between them. CDR1 LNHDA and CDR2 SQIVND come from the germline V gene (reference sequence).